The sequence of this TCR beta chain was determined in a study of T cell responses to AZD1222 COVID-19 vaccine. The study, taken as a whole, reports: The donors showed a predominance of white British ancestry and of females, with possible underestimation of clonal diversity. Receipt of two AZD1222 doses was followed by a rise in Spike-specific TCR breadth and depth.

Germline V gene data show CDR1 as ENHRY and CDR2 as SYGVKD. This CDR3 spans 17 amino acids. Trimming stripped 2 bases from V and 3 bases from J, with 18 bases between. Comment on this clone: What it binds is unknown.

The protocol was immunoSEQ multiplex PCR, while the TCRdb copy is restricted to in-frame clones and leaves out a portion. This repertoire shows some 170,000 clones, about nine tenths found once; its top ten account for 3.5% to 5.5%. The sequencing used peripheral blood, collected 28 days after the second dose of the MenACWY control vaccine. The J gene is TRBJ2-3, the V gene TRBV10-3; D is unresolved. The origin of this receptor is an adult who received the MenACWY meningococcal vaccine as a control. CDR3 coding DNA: TGTGCCATCAGTGAGATTAGTCCCGAGGACGGGACAGATACGCAGTATTTT. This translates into CAISEISPEDGTDTQYF.